Each of the 14 T cell receptor beta chains below was sequenced from the same sample in a study of lymphopenia after photon versus proton radiotherapy. TCRdb's table, derived via immunoSEQ multiplex PCR, lists solely in-frame clones and lacks some. The sample lists under 70,000 clones, about nine tenths seen once, with over 2% in the top ten. The material was peripheral blood, obtained from a patient treated with photon-based radiotherapy. Every receptor here comes from a middle-aged woman with cholangiocarcinoma.

V gene TRBV14 combines with J gene TRBJ1-2; D ambiguous. The CDR3 covers 15 residues. V was cut by 4 bases and J by 0 bases, with 12 bases left in between. CDR1 is SGHDN and CDR2 is FVKESK in the germline V gene. As DNA, the CDR3 is TGTGCCAGCAGCCGAACGGTCACACCTAACTATGGCTACACCTTC. The encoded protein is CASSRTVTPNYGYTF.

This clone turned up a few times. This rearrangement joins TRBV6-5 to TRBJ2-2, with D maybe TRBD2 (5 bases). Germline CDR1 and CDR2: MNHEY and SVGAGI. The ends were cut back, 2 bases at V and 6 bases at J, with 13 bases in the middle. This CDR3 has 15 residues. CDR3 in amino acids: CASSYAPEGPGELFF. As DNA, the CDR3 is TGTGCCAGCAGTTACGCCCCAGAGGGTCCCGGGGAGCTGTTTTTT.

V and J are TRBV7-2 and TRBJ1-6; possible D gene TRBD1, 5 bases. This CDR3 has 11 residues. The ends were cut back, 5 bases at V and 15 bases at J, with 11 bases in the middle. The germline V gene encodes CDR1 SGHTA and CDR2 FQGNSA. CDR3 residues: CASSVTEDLHF. In DNA, the CDR3 is TGTGCCAGCAGCGTGACAGAGGACCTCCACTTT.

The rearrangement joins TRBV5-4 to TRBJ1-1; tentative D call: TRBD1 (5 bases). CDR1 is SGHNT and CDR2 is YYREEE in the germline V gene (reference sequence). This CDR3 spans 15 amino acids. The germline V and J ends were trimmed by 4 bases and 7 bases, with 20 bases remaining between them. The CDR3 coding sequence is TGTGCCAGCAGCCGGCCGGGGGAGGGTAGTGGTGAAGCTTTCTTT. Protein sequence: CASSRPGEGSGEAFF.

The chain links TRBV11-1 to TRBJ2-1; tentative D call: TRBD2 (5 bases). Per germline, CDR1 SGHAT and CDR2 FQDESV (reference sequence). The CDR3 totals 18 residues. Trimming pared 2 bases from V and 6 bases from J, leaving 23 bases between. This CDR3 reads CASSLKIQEEVGTNEQFF. As DNA, the CDR3 is TGTGCCAGCAGCTTAAAAATCCAGGAGGAAGTGGGAACCAATGAGCAGTTCTTC.

V usage is TRBV7-9 and J usage is TRBJ1-2; 8 positions agree with TRBD1. The CDR3 has 16 residues. The V and J ends lost 3 bases and 4 bases, in that order; junction bases with no gene match: 10. Germline V gives CDR1 SEHNR, CDR2 FQNEAQ (reference sequence). CDR3 protein: CASSFRTGSSGYGYTF. CDR3 in DNA: TGTGCCAGCAGCTTTAGGACAGGGTCCTCTGGCTATGGCTACACCTTC. Based on the CDR3 plus reference TRBV7-9 and TRBJ1-2, the full variable domain is DTGVSQNPRHKITKRGQNVTFRCDPISEHNRLYWYRQTLGQGPEFLTYFQNEAQLEKSRLLSDRFSAERPKGSFSTLEIQRTEQGDSAMYLCASSFRTGSSGYGYTFGSGTRLTVV.

J is TRBJ2-5 and V is TRBV7-6; 7 nucleotides agree with TRBD2. CDR1 and CDR2 from the germline V gene are SGHVS and FNYEAQ. Trimming at V came to 4 bases and at J to 5 bases, leaving 4 bases not matched to a gene. The CDR3 sequence is 13 residues long. CDR3 protein: CASSWRGGETQYF. The CDR3 bases are TGTGCCAGCAGCTGGCGGGGAGGGGAGACCCAGTACTTC. Full variable domain (outside the CDR3, taken from reference TRBV7-6 and TRBJ2-5): GAGVSQSPRYKVTKRGQDVALRCDPISGHVSLYWYRQALGQGPEFLTYFNYEAQQDKSGLPNDRFSAERPEGSISTLTIQRTEQRDSAMYRCASSWRGGETQYFGPGTRLLVL.

The V call is TRBV6-1, the J call TRBJ1-2; TRBD1 agrees at 7 bases. CDR3 length: 13 residues. Germline V CDR1 and CDR2: MNHNS, SASEGT. V dropped 6 bases and J dropped 8; count of bases not matched to a gene: 9. In DNA form, the CDR3 reads TGTGCCAGCAGGGTGAGGGGGACAGTCGGCTACACCTTC. It specifies CASRVRGTVGYTF.

J is TRBJ1-1 and V is TRBV7-9, with D perhaps TRBD1 (5 bases). Deletions cut 5 bases from V and 5 bases from J, with 21 bases between. The CDR3 is 16 residues long. Germline V gives CDR1 SEHNR, CDR2 FQNEAQ (reference sequence). CDR3 in DNA: TGTGCCAGCAGCCCACCTACGACAGCTCTAGCGACTGAAGCTTTCTTT. Translating it yields CASSPPTTALATEAFF.

The chain employs TRBV30 and TRBJ1-1; D is perhaps TRBD1 (5 bases). The CDR3 runs to 13 residues. Germline loops: CDR1 GTSNPN, CDR2 SVGIG (reference sequence). The V and J ends lost 2 bases and 4 bases respectively, with 11 bases between them. In nucleotides, the CDR3 is TGTGCCTGGAGTCTGGGGGTTGGCACTGAAGCTTTCTTT. Residues: CAWSLGVGTEAFF.

The V call is TRBV19, the J call TRBJ1-1, with a weak D call TRBD1 (6 bases). The V gene's germline CDR1 is LNHDA and CDR2 SQIVND (reference sequence). The V end was cut by 8 bases, the J end by 9 bases, with 19 bases between. This CDR3 has 13 amino acids. CDR3 protein: CASERQATNQAFF. The CDR3 bases are TGTGCCAGTGAAAGACAGGCTACCAACCAAGCTTTCTTT.

V gene TRBV27 combines with J gene TRBJ1-5; weak D call: TRBD1 (5 bases). The CDR3 is 15 amino acids. Per germline, CDR1 MNHEY and CDR2 SMNVEV (reference sequence). V lost 6 bases to trimming and J lost 0 bases, with 12 bases between them. The CDR3: CASSRTPDSNQPQHF. CDR3 DNA sequence: TGTGCCAGCAGCCGGACACCCGATAGCAATCAGCCCCAGCATTTT.

The chain combines TRBV11-2 with TRBJ2-7, with a tentative D call TRBD2 (5 bases). This CDR3 has 11 residues. V lost 5 bases to trimming and J lost 7 bases, with 9 bases between them. Germline loops: CDR1 SGHAT, CDR2 FQNNGV. Here the CDR3 DNA reads TGTGCCAGCAGCCAGGACTGGGAGCAGTACTTC. This sequence encodes CASSQDWEQYF.

This chain connects TRBV5-1 to TRBJ2-5; the match to TRBD2 covers 13 bases. J was trimmed by 1 base and V by 4 bases; bases with no gene match: 4. This CDR3 comprises 16 residues. Germline CDR1 SGHRS, CDR2 YFSETQ. Written as DNA, the CDR3 is TGCGCCAGCAGCGCGGGACTAGCGGGATCCCAAGAGACCCAGTACTTC. Its protein product is CASSAGLAGSQETQYF.